The clone carrying this T cell receptor (beta chain) appeared a few times. Its antigen is not identified. Unique molecular identifiers were used to barcode this TCRbeta library. TCRdb independently ran MiXCR on the PCR reads; one entry per CDR3 protein. The table has some 840,000 distinct CDR3 sequences, roughly 15% seen once. This sample stems from a study of T-cell reconstitution after alpha-beta-depleted transplantation in children. Findings of the study overall: About two months after transplant, alpha-beta T cells reportedly came from several hundred expanded graft clones. A year had passed since transplant, and T-cell counts and diversity by then came mostly from newly produced T cells.

The CDR3 extends over 16 amino acids. Germline-derived CDR1 and CDR2 are SGHAT and FQNNGV. V lost 4 bases to trimming and J lost 4 bases, with 19 bases between them. Sequencing was performed on PBMCs, mostly from graft donor cells, taken 360 days after TCRalphabeta/CD19-depleted stem cell transplant. The rearrangement links TRBV11-2 to TRBJ1-2, with a possible D match to TRBD1 (6 bases). This receptor was identified in a male patient younger than 18 who had a stem cell transplant for acute lymphoblastic leukemia, so the T cells may come from the graft donor. The CDR3 reads CASSWGDIPRGYGYTF. DNA for the CDR3: TGTGCCAGCAGCTGGGGGGACATTCCGAGGGGCTATGGCTACACCTTC.